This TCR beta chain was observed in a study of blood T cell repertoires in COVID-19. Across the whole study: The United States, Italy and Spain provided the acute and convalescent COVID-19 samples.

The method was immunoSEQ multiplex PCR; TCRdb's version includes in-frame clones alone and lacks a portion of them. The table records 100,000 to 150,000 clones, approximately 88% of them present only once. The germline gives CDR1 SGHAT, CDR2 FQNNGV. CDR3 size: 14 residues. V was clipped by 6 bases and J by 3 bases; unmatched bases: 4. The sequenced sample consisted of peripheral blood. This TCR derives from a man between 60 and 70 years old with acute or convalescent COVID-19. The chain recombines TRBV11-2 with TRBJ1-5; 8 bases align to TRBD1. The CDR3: CASSQDRVNQPQHF. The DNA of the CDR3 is TGTGCCAGCAGTCAGGACAGGGTCAATCAGCCCCAGCATTTT.